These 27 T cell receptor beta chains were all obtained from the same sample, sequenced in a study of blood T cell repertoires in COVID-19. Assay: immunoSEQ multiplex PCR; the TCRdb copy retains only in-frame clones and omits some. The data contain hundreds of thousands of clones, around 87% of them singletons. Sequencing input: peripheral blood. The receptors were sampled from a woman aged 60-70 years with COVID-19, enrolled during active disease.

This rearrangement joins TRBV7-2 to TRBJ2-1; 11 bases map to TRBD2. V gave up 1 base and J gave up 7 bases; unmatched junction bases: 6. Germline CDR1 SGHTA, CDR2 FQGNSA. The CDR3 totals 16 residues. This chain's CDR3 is CASSLEVAGGRNEQFF. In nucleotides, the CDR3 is TGTGCCAGCAGCTTAGAAGTAGCGGGGGGGCGTAATGAGCAGTTCTTC.

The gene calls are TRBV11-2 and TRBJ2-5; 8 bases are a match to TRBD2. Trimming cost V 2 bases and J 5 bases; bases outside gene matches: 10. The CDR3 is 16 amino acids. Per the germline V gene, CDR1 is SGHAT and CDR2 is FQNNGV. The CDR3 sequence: CASSLLSGGMGETQYF. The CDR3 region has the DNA TGTGCCAGCAGCTTACTCTCGGGGGGGATGGGGGAGACCCAGTACTTC.

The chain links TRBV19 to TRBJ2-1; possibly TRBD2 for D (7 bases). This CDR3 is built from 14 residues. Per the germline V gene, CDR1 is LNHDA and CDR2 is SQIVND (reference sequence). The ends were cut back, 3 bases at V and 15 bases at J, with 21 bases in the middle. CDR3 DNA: TGTGCCAGTAGTATTGGGACCACAGGGAGGGAGTGGTTCTTC. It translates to CASSIGTTGREWFF.

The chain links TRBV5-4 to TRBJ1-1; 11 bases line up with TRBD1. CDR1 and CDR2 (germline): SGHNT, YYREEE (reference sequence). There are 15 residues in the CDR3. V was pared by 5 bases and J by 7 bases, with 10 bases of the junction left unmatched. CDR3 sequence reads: CASSRGQGATNEAFF. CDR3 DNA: TGTGCCAGCAGTCGCGGACAGGGGGCGACGAATGAAGCTTTCTTT.

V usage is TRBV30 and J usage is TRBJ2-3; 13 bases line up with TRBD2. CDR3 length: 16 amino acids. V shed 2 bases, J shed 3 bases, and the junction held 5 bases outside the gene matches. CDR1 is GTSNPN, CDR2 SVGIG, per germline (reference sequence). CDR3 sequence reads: CAWSSLTSGGTDTQYF. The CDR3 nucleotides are TGTGCCTGGAGTAGCTTGACTAGCGGGGGGACAGATACGCAGTATTTT.

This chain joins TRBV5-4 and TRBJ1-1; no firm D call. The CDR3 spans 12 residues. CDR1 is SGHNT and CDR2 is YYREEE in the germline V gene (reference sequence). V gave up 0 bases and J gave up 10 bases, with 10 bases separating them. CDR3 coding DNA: TGTGCCAGCAGCTTGGAGTTGCGGAGAGCTTTCTTT. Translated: CASSLELRRAFF.

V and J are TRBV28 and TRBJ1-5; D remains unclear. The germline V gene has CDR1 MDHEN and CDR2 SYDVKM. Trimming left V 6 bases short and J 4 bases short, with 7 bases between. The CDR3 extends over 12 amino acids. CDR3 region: CASSVQNQPQHF. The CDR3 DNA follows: TGTGCCAGCAGCGTACAAAATCAGCCCCAGCATTTT.

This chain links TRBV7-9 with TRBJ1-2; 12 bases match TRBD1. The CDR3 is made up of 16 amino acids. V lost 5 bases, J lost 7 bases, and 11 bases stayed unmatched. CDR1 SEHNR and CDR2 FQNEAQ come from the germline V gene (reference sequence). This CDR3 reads CASSPALGQGARGYTF. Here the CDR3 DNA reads TGTGCCAGCAGCCCCGCCCTGGGACAGGGGGCGCGTGGCTACACCTTC.

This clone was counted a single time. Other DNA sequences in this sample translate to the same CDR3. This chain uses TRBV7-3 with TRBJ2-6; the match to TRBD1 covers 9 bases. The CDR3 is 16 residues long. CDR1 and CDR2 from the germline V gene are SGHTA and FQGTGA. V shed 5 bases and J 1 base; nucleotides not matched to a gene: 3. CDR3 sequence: CASSPGQGSGANVLTF. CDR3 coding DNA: TGTGCCAGCAGCCCCGGACAGGGGTCTGGGGCCAACGTCCTGACTTTC. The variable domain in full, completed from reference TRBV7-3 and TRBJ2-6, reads GAGVSQTPSNKVTEKGKYVELRCDPISGHTALYWYRQSLGQGPEFLIYFQGTGAADDSGLPNDRFFAVRPEGSVSTLKIQRTERGDSAVYLCASSPGQGSGANVLTFGAGSRLTVL.

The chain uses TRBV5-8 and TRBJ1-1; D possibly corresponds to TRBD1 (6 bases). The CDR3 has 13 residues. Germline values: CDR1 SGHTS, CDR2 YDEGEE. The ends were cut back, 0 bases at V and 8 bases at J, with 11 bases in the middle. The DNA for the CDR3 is TGTGCCAGCAGCTTGGCCGGACAGCTCGAAGCTTTCTTT. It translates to CASSLAGQLEAFF.

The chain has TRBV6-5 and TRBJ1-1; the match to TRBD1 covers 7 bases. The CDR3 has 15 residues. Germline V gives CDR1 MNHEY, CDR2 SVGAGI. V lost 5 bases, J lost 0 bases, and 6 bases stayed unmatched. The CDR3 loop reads CASSRQGLMNTEAFF. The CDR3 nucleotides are TGTGCCAGCAGTAGACAGGGCCTCATGAACACTGAAGCTTTCTTT.

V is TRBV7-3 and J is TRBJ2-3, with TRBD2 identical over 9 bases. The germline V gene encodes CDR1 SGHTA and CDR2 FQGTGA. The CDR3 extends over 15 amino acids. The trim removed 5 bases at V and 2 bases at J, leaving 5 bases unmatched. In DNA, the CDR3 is TGTGCCAGCAGCGGTAGCGGGGGCCCCACAGATACGCAGTATTTT. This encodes CASSGSGGPTDTQYF.

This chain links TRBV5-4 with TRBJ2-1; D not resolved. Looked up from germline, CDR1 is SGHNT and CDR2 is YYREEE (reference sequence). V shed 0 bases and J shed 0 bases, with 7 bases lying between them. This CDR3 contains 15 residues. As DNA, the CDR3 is TGTGCCAGCAGCTTGGCCGGGTACTCCTACAATGAGCAGTTCTTC. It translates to CASSLAGYSYNEQFF.

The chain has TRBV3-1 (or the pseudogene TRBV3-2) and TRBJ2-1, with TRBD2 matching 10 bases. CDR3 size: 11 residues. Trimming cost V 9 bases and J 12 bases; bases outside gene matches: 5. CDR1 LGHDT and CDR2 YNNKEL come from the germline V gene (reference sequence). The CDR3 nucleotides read TGTGCCAGTGCCGCTAGCGGGGGGCAGTTCTTC. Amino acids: CASAASGGQFF.

The CDR3 DNA is TGTGCCTGCGGGGGGTCGAACACTGAAGCTTTCTTT. Translated, it gives CACGGSNTEAFF. V usage is TRBV30 and J usage is TRBJ1-1; maybe TRBD1 (5 bases). The germline gives CDR1 GTSNPN, CDR2 SVGIG (reference sequence). CDR3 size: 12 residues. V was trimmed by 6 bases and J by 1 base, leaving 9 bases between them.

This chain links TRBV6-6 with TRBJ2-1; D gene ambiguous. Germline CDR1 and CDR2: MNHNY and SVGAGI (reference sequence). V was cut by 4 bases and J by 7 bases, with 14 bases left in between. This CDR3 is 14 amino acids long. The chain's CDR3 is CASSSSSRKNEQFF. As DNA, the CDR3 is TGTGCCAGCAGTTCGTCGTCTAGGAAGAATGAGCAGTTCTTC.

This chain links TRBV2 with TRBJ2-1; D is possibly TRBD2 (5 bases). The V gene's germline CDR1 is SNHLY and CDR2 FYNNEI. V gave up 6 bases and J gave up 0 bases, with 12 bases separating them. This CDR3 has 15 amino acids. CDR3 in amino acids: CASRGVSLSYNEQFF. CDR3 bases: TGTGCCAGCAGGGGAGTGTCCCTCTCCTACAATGAGCAGTTCTTC.

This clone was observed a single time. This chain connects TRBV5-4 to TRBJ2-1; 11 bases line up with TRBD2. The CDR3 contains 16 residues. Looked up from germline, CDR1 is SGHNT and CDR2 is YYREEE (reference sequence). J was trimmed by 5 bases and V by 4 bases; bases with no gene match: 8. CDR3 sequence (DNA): TGTGCCAGCAGCATAGATAGCGGGGGGGTACACAATGAGCAGTTCTTC. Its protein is CASSIDSGGVHNEQFF.

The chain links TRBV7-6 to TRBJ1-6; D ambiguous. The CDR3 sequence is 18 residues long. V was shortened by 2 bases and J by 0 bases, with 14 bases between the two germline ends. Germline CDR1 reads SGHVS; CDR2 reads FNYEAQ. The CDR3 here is CASSLRSAESSYNSPLHF. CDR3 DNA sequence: TGTGCCAGCAGCTTAAGGAGCGCGGAGAGCTCCTATAATTCACCCCTCCACTTT.

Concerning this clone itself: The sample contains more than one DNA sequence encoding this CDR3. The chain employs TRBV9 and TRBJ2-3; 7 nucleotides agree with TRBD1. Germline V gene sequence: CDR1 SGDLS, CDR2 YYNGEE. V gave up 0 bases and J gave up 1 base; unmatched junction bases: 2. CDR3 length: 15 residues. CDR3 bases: TGTGCCAGCAGCGTAGGACAGGGTGGCACAGATACGCAGTATTTT. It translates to CASSVGQGGTDTQYF.

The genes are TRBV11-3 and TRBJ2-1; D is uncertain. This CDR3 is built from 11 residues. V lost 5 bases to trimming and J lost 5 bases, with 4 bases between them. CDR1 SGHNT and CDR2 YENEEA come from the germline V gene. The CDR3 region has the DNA TGTGCCAGCAGCCTCCACAATGAGCAGTTCTTC. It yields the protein CASSLHNEQFF.

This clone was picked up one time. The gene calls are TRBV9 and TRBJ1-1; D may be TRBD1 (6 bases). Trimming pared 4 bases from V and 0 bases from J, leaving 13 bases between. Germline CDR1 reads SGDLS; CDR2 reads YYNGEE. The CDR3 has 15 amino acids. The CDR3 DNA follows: TGTGCCAGCAGCTCAGGGGTAGTGATGAACACTGAAGCTTTCTTT. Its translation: CASSSGVVMNTEAFF.

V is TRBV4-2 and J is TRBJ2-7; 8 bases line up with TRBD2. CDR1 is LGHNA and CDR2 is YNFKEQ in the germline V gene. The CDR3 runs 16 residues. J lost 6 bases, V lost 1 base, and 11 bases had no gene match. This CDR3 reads CASSQGGPGLVTEQYF. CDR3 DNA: TGTGCCAGCAGCCAAGGAGGGCCGGGACTAGTCACCGAGCAGTACTTC.

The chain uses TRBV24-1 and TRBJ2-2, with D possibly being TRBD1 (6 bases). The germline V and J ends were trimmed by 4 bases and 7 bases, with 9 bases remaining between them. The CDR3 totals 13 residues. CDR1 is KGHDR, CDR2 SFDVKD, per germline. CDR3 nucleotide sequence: TGTGCCACCAGTGAATACAGGGTCGGGGAGCTGTTTTTT. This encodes CATSEYRVGELFF.

CDR3 in amino acids: CASSARQGKVENYGYTF. The CDR3 DNA sequence: TGTGCCAGCAGCGCGAGACAGGGGAAGGTGGAGAACTATGGCTACACCTTC. The chain recombines TRBV9 with TRBJ1-2; TRBD1 matches at 8 bases. The CDR3 contains 17 residues. J lost 2 bases, V lost 3 bases, and 12 bases had no gene match. Germline V gene data show CDR1 as SGDLS and CDR2 as YYNGEE.

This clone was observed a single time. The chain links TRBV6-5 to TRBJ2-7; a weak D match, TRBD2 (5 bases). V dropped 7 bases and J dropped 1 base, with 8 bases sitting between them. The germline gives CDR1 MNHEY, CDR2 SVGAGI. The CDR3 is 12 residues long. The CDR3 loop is CASTGGSYEQYF. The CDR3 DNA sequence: TGTGCCAGCACCGGAGGATCCTACGAGCAGTACTTC.

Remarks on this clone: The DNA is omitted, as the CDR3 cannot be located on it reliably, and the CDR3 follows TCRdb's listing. CDR3 residues: CASSSSDTLSYGYTF. The chain carries TRBV6-5 and TRBJ1-2; the table calls TRBD1, which could not be checked here. CDR1 and CDR2 from the germline V gene are MNHEY and SVGAGI. Counting both end residues, the CDR3 totals 15 amino acids.